This paragraph reports one T cell receptor beta chain. This clonotype was detected ten times or more. Its antigen is not yet known. Base qualities are not at hand, and no much larger clone is one base apart. The data stem from a study of T-cell reconstitution after alpha-beta-depleted transplantation in children (TCRdb year 2016). General notes on the study: T-cell immune reconstitution after TCRalphabeta/CD19-depleted allogeneic hematopoietic cell transplantation in children was quantitatively tracked in the study by means of TCR repertoire profiling.

The library came from PCR. The data were produced on an Illumina HiSeq 2500. Molecular barcoding was employed in the preparation of TCR libraries, with unique molecular identifiers being used to normalize TCRbeta repertoire quantification. TCRdb reanalyzed the raw reads on its own, using fastp at Q25 for trimming and MiXCR for clone calling, and kept in-frame beta chains. Each entry is one CDR3 protein sequence, shown with its most common DNA and genes. The sample table records 600,000 to 700,000 distinct CDR3 sequences; over 15% of these occur just once. 0.85% to 1.3% of the sample belongs to the ten largest clones. Reading from cysteine to phenylalanine, the CDR3 counts 12 amino acids. Only the CDR3 DNA stays, 36 bases, in frame from base 1. The trim is 6 bases for V and 1 base for J, with a gap of 9 bases between the germline ends. Via the germline V gene, CDR1 is SQVTM and CDR2 ANQGSEA.

The rearranged chain carries TRBV29-1 and TRBJ1-1, with no reliable assignment of the D segment. The sequences come from PBMCs from the stem cell graft donor, collected from the stem cell graft. The receptor was derived from a human donor who donated a stem cell graft to a child with acute myeloid leukemia. The sequenced DNA: TGCAGCGTGAGGGAGGGGAACACTGAAGCTTTCTTT. The translation is CSVREGNTEAFF.